These 25 T cell receptor beta chains came from one sample sequenced in a study of T cell repertoires in cytomegalovirus infection. TCRdb recomputed calls from the reads with MiXCR, one row per CDR3 protein. The sample carries around 530,000 distinct CDR3 sequences, 26% recorded once. The sequenced material came from PBMCs. The receptors shown here come from a human donor in good health (CMV status not recorded). Some clones in this sample may be carry-over from other donors' samples.

This clonotype has more than one count but fewer than ten. The chain combines TRBV28 with TRBJ2-1; D is ambiguous. Germline V gives CDR1 MDHEN, CDR2 SYDVKM. V was trimmed by 4 bases and J by 0 bases, leaving 13 bases between them. The length of the CDR3 is 16 residues. DNA for the CDR3: TGTGCCAGCAGTTATGCCGGACGGTTCTCCTACAATGAGCAGTTCTTC. It codes for CASSYAGRFSYNEQFF.

The chain carries TRBV25-1 and TRBJ1-1; D not certain. V gave up 4 bases and J gave up 0 bases, with 12 bases separating them. Germline V gives CDR1 MGHDK, CDR2 SYGVNS. The CDR3 consists of 15 residues. For the CDR3, the DNA is TGTGCCAGCAGTGTAAACAGTTGGGTGAACACTGAAGCTTTCTTT. Protein sequence: CASSVNSWVNTEAFF.

This clonotype appeared a single time. The chain joins TRBV7-9 to TRBJ1-4, with TRBD1 as a possible D gene (6 bases). The CDR3 length is 15 residues. CDR1 SEHNR and CDR2 FQNEAQ come from the germline V gene (reference sequence). V dropped 5 bases and J dropped 6 bases, with 16 bases sitting between them. The CDR3 nucleotides are TGTGCCAGCAGCCCAGGGGCAGGGGCGGATGAAAAACTGTTTTTT. Translated, it gives CASSPGAGADEKLFF. Full variable domain (missing parts from reference TRBV7-9 and TRBJ1-4): DTGVSQNPRHKITKRGQNVTFRCDPISEHNRLYWYRQTLGQGPEFLTYFQNEAQLEKSRLLSDRFSAERPKGSFSTLEIQRTEQGDSAMYLCASSPGAGADEKLFFGSGTQLSVL.

This clonotype was seen a few times. V gene TRBV7-9 combines with J gene TRBJ2-7; D might be TRBD1 (5 bases). The V and J ends lost 7 bases and 6 bases respectively, with 19 bases between them. CDR3 size: 14 residues. CDR1 and CDR2 (germline): SEHNR, FQNEAQ (reference sequence). The CDR3 region is CASTQDTPFSEQYF. CDR3 coding DNA: TGTGCCAGCACGCAGGACACCCCTTTTTCCGAGCAGTACTTC.

There are a few counts of this clonotype. At one end, the junction sequence differs from germline, possibly due to a read error. This chain uses TRBV7-2 with TRBJ2-5; a weak D match, TRBD1 (6 bases). Per the germline V gene, CDR1 is SGHTA and CDR2 is FQGNSA. The CDR3 is 13 residues long. The chain's CDR3 is CASTLGGLETQYF. CDR3 DNA sequence: TGTGCCAGCACCTTAGGGGGTTTGGAGACCCAGTACTTC.

The genes are TRBV12-3 or TRBV12-4 and TRBJ2-5, with TRBD1 matching 7 bases. Trimming took 6 bases from V and 2 from J; bases not matched to a gene: 6. The CDR3 totals 14 residues. CDR3 DNA: TGTGCCAGCAGAGGGGGACAGAGACAAGAGACCCAGTACTTC. As protein: CASRGGQRQETQYF.

V and J are TRBV19 and TRBJ1-2; D is unresolved. V lost 1 base to trimming and J lost 4 bases, with 10 bases between them. This CDR3 spans 14 amino acids. Germline assignment: CDR1 LNHDA and CDR2 SQIVND (reference sequence). CDR3 amino acids: CASSIGGGRYGYTF. DNA of the CDR3: TGTGCCAGTAGTATAGGAGGCGGACGCTATGGCTACACCTTC. The full variable domain, rest sourced from reference TRBV19 and TRBJ1-2, is DGGITQSPKYLFRKEGQNVTLSCEQNLNHDAMYWYRQDPGQGLRLIYYSQIVNDFQKGDIAEGYSVSREKKESFPLTVTSAQKNPTAFYLCASSIGGGRYGYTFGSGTRLTVV.

A few counts support this clonotype. CDR3 in DNA: TGTGCCAGCAGCTACCCTAGCGGGACCGAGCAGTACTTC. It specifies CASSYPSGTEQYF. This rearrangement joins TRBV11-2 to TRBJ2-7; 9 bases are shared with TRBD2. After removal of 4 bases from V and 6 bases from J, the junction contained 4 bases not matched to a gene. The CDR3 consists of 13 residues. Germline CDR1 and CDR2: SGHAT and FQNNGV.

This chain connects TRBV19 to TRBJ2-7; D could derive from TRBD1 or TRBD2 (5 bases each). CDR1 LNHDA and CDR2 SQIVND come from the germline V gene (reference sequence). V lost 1 base and J 6 bases, leaving 10 bases between the germline ends. The CDR3 length is 13 residues. CDR3 DNA: TGTGCCAGTAGTATAGGGCCGAGGGGCGAGCAGTACTTC. Protein product: CASSIGPRGEQYF.

The table lists this clonotype with a few counts. Here the CDR3 DNA reads TGTGCCAGCAGTCGCTCCGGGACAGGGGGCTACAATGAGCAGTTCTTC. Translated: CASSRSGTGGYNEQFF. The chain combines TRBV12-3 or TRBV12-4 with TRBJ2-1, with TRBD1 identical over 11 bases. The V gene end was trimmed by 5 bases and the J gene end by 3 bases; junction bases not matched to a gene: 6. The CDR3 extends over 16 amino acids.

This clonotype was seen only a few times. This chain links TRBV28 with TRBJ2-1; no firm D call. This CDR3 is 16 amino acids long. The V end lost 6 bases, the J end lost 0 bases, and 15 bases lay between the germline ends. CDR1 and CDR2 from the germline V gene are MDHEN and SYDVKM. The CDR3 reads CASRTVRRVSYNEQFF. The DNA of the CDR3 is TGTGCCAGCAGAACTGTTAGACGGGTCTCCTACAATGAGCAGTTCTTC.

This clonotype was detected only a few times. The chain joins TRBV20-1 to TRBJ1-2; TRBD1 matches 9 bases. Germline V CDR1 and CDR2: DFQATT, SNEGSKA (reference sequence). The CDR3 loop spans 12 amino acids. Trimming at V came to 5 bases and at J to 8 bases, leaving 6 bases not matched to a gene. CDR3 region: CSALQGAGGYTF. The CDR3 DNA is TGCAGTGCTCTACAGGGGGCGGGGGGCTACACCTTC.

This clonotype was found a few times. Here the CDR3 reads CASTSTVGEQYV. The CDR3 DNA follows: TGTGCCAGCACCAGTACGGTAGGCGAGCAGTACGTC. This chain joins TRBV28 and TRBJ2-7; D is unclear. Germline V gene data show CDR1 as MDHEN and CDR2 as SYDVKM. V was shortened by 7 bases and J by 6 bases, with 13 bases between the two germline ends. There are 12 residues in the CDR3.

This clonotype was observed a handful of times. This chain joins TRBV7-9 and TRBJ2-1, with TRBD2 matching 10 bases. V shed 7 bases, J shed 9 bases, and the junction held 9 bases outside the gene matches. Germline V CDR1 and CDR2: SEHNR, FQNEAQ (reference sequence). The CDR3 extends over 14 amino acids. As DNA, the CDR3 is TGTGCCAGCAACTCGGGACTAGCGATAAGTGAGCAGTTCTTC. It yields the protein CASNSGLAISEQFF.

This sequence joins TRBV27 and TRBJ1-1, with 12 bases aligning to TRBD1. J lost 5 bases, V lost 3 bases, and 4 bases had no gene match. CDR1 and CDR2 (germline): MNHEY, SMNVEV (reference sequence). This CDR3 is 15 amino acids long. CDR3 sequence reads: CASSFGTGGTTEAFF. The DNA of the CDR3 is TGTGCCAGCAGTTTTGGGACAGGGGGCACAACTGAAGCTTTCTTT.

The chain recombines TRBV28 with TRBJ2-7, with 9 bases lining up with TRBD2. J was trimmed by 1 base and V by 4 bases; bases with no gene match: 2. The CDR3 has 14 residues. In germline, CDR1 is MDHEN, CDR2 SYDVKM. CDR3 loop: CASSSSGRSYEQYV. CDR3 nucleotide sequence: TGTGCCAGCAGTTCCAGCGGGAGGTCCTACGAGCAGTACGTC.

The V call is TRBV20-1, the J call TRBJ1-1, with D possibly matching TRBD1 (6 bases). CDR1 is DFQATT, CDR2 SNEGSKA, per germline (reference sequence). With 1 base removed from V and 6 bases from J, the gap between germline ends came to 9 bases. The CDR3 runs 12 residues. The CDR3 sequence is CSARVRGAEAFF. The CDR3 bases are TGCAGTGCTAGAGTCAGGGGAGCTGAAGCTTTCTTT.

The J gene is TRBJ2-3, the V gene TRBV9; 10 bases are shared with TRBD1. With 3 bases clipped from V and 8 bases from J, the junction kept 9 bases outside the gene matches. Germline assignment: CDR1 SGDLS and CDR2 YYNGEE. The CDR3 covers 15 residues. CDR3 bases: TGTGCCAGCAGCGGTACCGGGACAGGGGTCGGTACGCAGTATTTT. The encoded protein is CASSGTGTGVGTQYF.

V usage is TRBV11-2 and J usage is TRBJ1-2; D perhaps matches TRBD1 (6 bases). CDR1 and CDR2 from the germline V gene are SGHAT and FQNNGV. V gave up 5 bases and J gave up 4 bases, with 35 bases separating them. The CDR3 extends over 21 amino acids. CDR3 bases: TGTGCCAGCAGCCGATTTTTTGCGCCTTCTTCCGGCGACAGGAGAATCTATGGCTACACCTTC. It codes for CASSRFFAPSSGDRRIYGYTF.

The gene calls are TRBV20-1 and TRBJ1-5, with TRBD1 as a possible D gene (5 bases). The CDR3 covers 14 residues. Germline values: CDR1 DFQATT, CDR2 SNEGSKA (reference sequence). V was cut by 3 bases and J by 1 base, with 10 bases left in between. DNA of the CDR3: TGCAGTGCTAGCCCGGGACTGAGCAATCAGCCCCAGCATTTT. Protein product: CSASPGLSNQPQHF.

V and J are TRBV25-1 and TRBJ2-5; 8 bases are a match to TRBD1. V lost 3 bases, J lost 4 bases, and 1 base stayed unmatched. This CDR3 is built from 13 residues. Germline loops: CDR1 MGHDK, CDR2 SYGVNS. This chain's CDR3 is CASSEQGAETQYF. The DNA of the CDR3 is TGTGCCAGCAGTGAGCAGGGGGCAGAGACCCAGTACTTC.

The rearrangement joins TRBV25-1 to TRBJ2-1; TRBD2 matches at 13 bases. The V segment lost 8 bases and the J segment 5 bases; nucleotides outside the gene matches: 6. CDR1 is MGHDK, CDR2 SYGVNS, per germline. CDR3 length: 15 residues. CDR3 sequence reads: CASGLAGVTHNEQFF. The CDR3 region has the DNA TGTGCCAGCGGACTAGCGGGAGTAACCCACAATGAGCAGTTCTTC.

This chain uses TRBV28 with TRBJ1-5; D might be TRBD1 (5 bases). Germline values: CDR1 MDHEN, CDR2 SYDVKM. Trimming left V 5 bases short and J 7 bases short, with 18 bases between. There are 15 residues in the CDR3. The CDR3 is CASSPPAGSTQPQHF. The CDR3, as DNA: TGTGCCAGCAGTCCGCCCGCAGGGAGCACACAGCCCCAGCATTTT.

This clonotype turned up a few times. V is TRBV27 and J is TRBJ2-1; the match to TRBD2 covers 10 bases. This CDR3 contains 17 residues. The J segment lost 9 bases and the V segment lost 2 bases, leaving 13 bases of the junction unmatched. Germline V gene lookup returns CDR1 MNHEY and CDR2 SMNVEV (reference sequence). As DNA, the CDR3 is TGTGCCAGCAGTTTAGCCACTAGCGGGGAGGGAGGGCCTGAGCAGTTCTTC. Protein product: CASSLATSGEGGPEQFF.

The chain carries TRBV6-2 or TRBV6-3 and TRBJ2-1, with D possibly being TRBD1 (6 bases). CDR3 size: 14 residues. The germline gives CDR1 MNHEY, CDR2 SVGEGT. V shed 6 bases and J shed 4 bases, with 13 bases lying between them. The CDR3: CASRLGQSYNEQFF. DNA for the CDR3: TGTGCCAGCAGACTCGGACAGTCTTACAATGAGCAGTTCTTC.